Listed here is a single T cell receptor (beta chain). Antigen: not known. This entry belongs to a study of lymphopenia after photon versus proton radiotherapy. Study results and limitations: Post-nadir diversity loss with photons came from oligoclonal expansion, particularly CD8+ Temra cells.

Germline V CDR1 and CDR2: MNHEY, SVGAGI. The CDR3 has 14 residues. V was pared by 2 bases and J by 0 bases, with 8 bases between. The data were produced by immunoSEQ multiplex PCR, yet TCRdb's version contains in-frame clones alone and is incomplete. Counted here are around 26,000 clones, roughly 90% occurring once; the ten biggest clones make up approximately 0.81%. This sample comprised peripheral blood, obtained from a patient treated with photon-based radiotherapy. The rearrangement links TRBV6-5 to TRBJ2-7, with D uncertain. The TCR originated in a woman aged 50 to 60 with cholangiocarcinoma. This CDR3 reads CASSYGVYSYEQYF. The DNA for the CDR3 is TGTGCCAGCAGTTACGGCGTGTACTCCTACGAGCAGTACTTC.